A single sample is the source of the 30 T cell receptor beta chains below, sequenced in a study of T cell changes during pregnancy in multiple sclerosis. Sequencing was performed with immunoSEQ multiplex PCR; in TCRdb, only in-frame clones are kept and a portion is missing. Of 90,000 to 120,000 clones in the sample, roughly 90% were seen once. The source was peripheral blood, collected in the third trimester of pregnancy. The receptors shown here come from a female donor in good health, enrolled as a control in a pregnancy study.

The CDR3 coding sequence is TGCAGCGGAAGGAGGCCTCAAGAGACCCAGTACTTC. Translated: CSGRRPQETQYF. The chain joins TRBV29-1 to TRBJ2-5; D is perhaps TRBD2 (5 bases). The CDR3 extends over 12 amino acids. The V gene's germline CDR1 is SQVTM and CDR2 ANQGSEA. Trimming left V 7 bases short and J 2 bases short, with 11 bases between.

This clone has a single count. This sequence joins TRBV9 and TRBJ2-7; D possibly corresponds to TRBD2 (6 bases). Trimming shortened V by 0 bases and J by 2 bases, and 12 bases separated the two germline ends. Germline values: CDR1 SGDLS, CDR2 YYNGEE. This CDR3 has 15 residues. CDR3: CASSVEAGITYEQYF. Written as DNA, the CDR3 is TGTGCCAGCAGCGTAGAGGCGGGGATTACCTACGAGCAGTACTTC.

The chain employs TRBV4-3 and TRBJ2-7, with TRBD1 identical over 11 bases. Germline V gene lookup returns CDR1 LGHNA and CDR2 YSLEER. The CDR3 runs to 16 residues. V trimming: 1 base; J trimming: 3 bases; junction bases outside the gene matches: 5. In DNA, the CDR3 is TGCGCCAGCAGCCAAGTTTCCGGGACAGGGGGCTACGAGCAGTACTTC. It encodes CASSQVSGTGGYEQYF.

The genes are TRBV18 and TRBJ2-7; 9 bases map to TRBD2. The CDR3 totals 16 residues. J was trimmed by 6 bases and V by 2 bases; bases with no gene match: 11. Germline V CDR1 and CDR2: KGHSH, LQKENI. Written as DNA, the CDR3 is TGTGCCAGCTCACCATTAGCGGGGGCCCCTGGGGGCGAGCAGTACTTC. Translating it yields CASSPLAGAPGGEQYF.

J is TRBJ1-1 and V is TRBV10-3; 10 bases agree with TRBD1. This CDR3 is built from 14 residues. J lost 6 bases, V lost 7 bases, and 8 bases had no gene match. Germline CDR1 is ENHRY and CDR2 is SYGVKD. The CDR3 here is CAITGTGVMAEAFF. Written as DNA, the CDR3 is TGTGCCATCACAGGGACAGGGGTAATGGCTGAAGCTTTCTTT.

The chain uses TRBV5-5 and TRBJ1-2; 8 nucleotides agree with TRBD1. Trimming removed 2 bases from V and 0 bases from J; junction bases left unmatched: 3. Germline CDR1 SGHKS, CDR2 YYEKEE (reference sequence). This CDR3 region has 15 residues. The CDR3 nucleotides read TGTGCCAGCAGCTTCGGACAGGGCCCTAACTATGGCTACACCTTC. Translation gives CASSFGQGPNYGYTF.

V gene TRBV7-8 combines with J gene TRBJ1-6; perhaps TRBD1 as D (6 bases). This CDR3 spans 14 amino acids. With 1 base removed from V and 7 bases from J, the gap between germline ends came to 8 bases. Germline CDR1 and CDR2: SGHVS and FQNEAQ. CDR3 residues: CASSLDRVNSPLHF. CDR3 in DNA: TGTGCCAGCAGCTTAGACAGGGTAAATTCACCCCTCCACTTT.

V usage is TRBV5-1 and J usage is TRBJ2-1; 13 positions match TRBD2. The CDR3 length is 20 residues. With V trimmed by 5 bases and J by 0 bases, 14 bases remained unmatched. CDR1 is SGHRS and CDR2 is YFSETQ in the germline V gene. CDR3 sequence (DNA): TGCGCCAGCAGTTTCCCCGGACTAGCGGGGGCCGAAGGCTCCTACAATGAGCAGTTCTTC. It codes for CASSFPGLAGAEGSYNEQFF.

V and J are TRBV5-1 and TRBJ2-7, with no clear D. CDR1 SGHRS and CDR2 YFSETQ come from the germline V gene. V lost 0 bases, J lost 3 bases, and 10 bases lay in between. The CDR3 loop spans 14 amino acids. CDR3 sequence (DNA): TGCGCCAGCAGCTTGGATTTGCGGAGCTACGAGCAGTACTTC. It codes for CASSLDLRSYEQYF.

V usage is TRBV19 and J usage is TRBJ1-2, with 8 nucleotides matching TRBD1. The germline V gene has CDR1 LNHDA and CDR2 SQIVND (reference sequence). The CDR3 spans 14 residues. V dropped 3 bases and J dropped 4; count of bases not matched to a gene: 4. The CDR3: CASSIQGAGYGYTF. The DNA for the CDR3 is TGTGCCAGTAGTATTCAGGGGGCGGGCTATGGCTACACCTTC. The variable domain in full, with the rest retrieved from reference TRBV19 and TRBJ1-2, is DGGITQSPKYLFRKEGQNVTLSCEQNLNHDAMYWYRQDPGQGLRLIYYSQIVNDFQKGDIAEGYSVSREKKESFPLTVTSAQKNPTAFYLCASSIQGAGYGYTFGSGTRLTVV.

The chain employs TRBV5-6 and TRBJ1-2; D may be TRBD1 (6 bases). The V gene's germline CDR1 is SGHDT and CDR2 YYEEEE. CDR3 length equals 14 residues. Deletions cut 0 bases from V and 10 bases from J, with 16 bases between. The CDR3 is CASSLDNREKDYTF. In DNA, the CDR3 is TGTGCCAGCAGCTTGGATAACAGGGAAAAGGACTACACCTTC.

This rearrangement joins TRBV28 to TRBJ1-2; TRBD1 aligns across 9 bases. Germline values: CDR1 MDHEN, CDR2 SYDVKM. The CDR3 runs to 16 residues. V was clipped by 5 bases and J by 5 bases; unmatched bases: 12. The CDR3 here is CASSAPGTGSQYGYTF. The CDR3 DNA follows: TGTGCCAGCAGTGCCCCCGGGACAGGGAGTCAATATGGCTACACCTTC.

This clone was recorded only once. V is TRBV23-1 and J is TRBJ1-1, with 9 positions matching TRBD1. TRBV23-1 counts as an open reading frame of uncertain function. Trimming at V came to 2 bases and at J to 0 bases, leaving 10 bases not matched to a gene. The CDR3 runs to 18 residues. The CDR3 DNA is TGCGCCAGCAGTCAAGACCCGGGACAGGGACGAATGAACACTGAAGCTTTCTTT. Its translation is CASSQDPGQGRMNTEAFF.

This chain uses TRBV27 with TRBJ1-2; tentative D call: TRBD1 (5 bases). CDR3 length: 13 residues. V dropped 3 bases and J dropped 2 bases, with 7 bases sitting between them. Germline V gene lookup returns CDR1 MNHEY and CDR2 SMNVEV (reference sequence). The CDR3 DNA reads TGTGCCAGCAGTTTGTCAGGGAACTATGGCTACACCTTC. Translation gives CASSLSGNYGYTF.

The CDR3 loop is CASSYVAGGGETQYF. The CDR3 nucleotides read TGTGCCAGCAGCTATGTAGCGGGGGGTGGGGAGACCCAGTACTTC. The chain uses TRBV11-2 and TRBJ2-5, with 10 bases that match TRBD2. Germline V gene data show CDR1 as SGHAT and CDR2 as FQNNGV. This CDR3 is built from 15 residues. Trimming at V came to 4 bases and at J to 5 bases, leaving 7 bases not matched to a gene.

This clone has a single count. The rearrangement joins TRBV15 to TRBJ1-1; D is possibly TRBD1 (5 bases). The germline gives CDR1 LNHNV, CDR2 YYDKDF (reference sequence). Trimming removed 0 bases at V and 4 bases at J, with 12 bases between. The CDR3 loop spans 15 amino acids. In nucleotides, the CDR3 is TGTGCCACCAGCAGAGACAGGTCGGGGGGCACTGAAGCTTTCTTT. Its translation: CATSRDRSGGTEAFF.

The CDR3 here is CASSLTGDYGYTF. The CDR3 DNA follows: TGTGCCAGCAGTTTAACAGGGGACTATGGCTACACCTTC. V gene TRBV27 combines with J gene TRBJ1-2; TRBD1 matches 7 bases. Germline CDR1 and CDR2: MNHEY and SMNVEV (reference sequence). V lost 2 bases to trimming and J lost 3 bases; unmatched junction nucleotides: 0. CDR3 length: 13 amino acids.

This clone came up a few times. The chain carries TRBV7-2 and TRBJ1-6, with D unresolved. Germline assignment: CDR1 SGHTA and CDR2 FQGNSA. V was clipped by 5 bases and J by 7 bases, with 12 bases between them. This CDR3 spans 14 amino acids. This CDR3 is CASSPRRSNSPLHF. In nucleotides, the CDR3 is TGTGCCAGCAGCCCCCGTAGAAGCAATTCACCCCTCCACTTT. The variable domain in full, with the rest retrieved from reference TRBV7-2 and TRBJ1-6, is GAGVSQSPSNKVTEKGKDVELRCDPISGHTALYWYRQSLGQGLEFLIYFQGNSAPDKSGLPSDRFSAERTGGSVSTLTIQRTQQEDSAVYLCASSPRRSNSPLHFGNGTRLTVT.

The J gene is TRBJ1-2, the V gene TRBV5-6, with a possible D match to TRBD1 (5 bases). The germline CDR1 and CDR2 sequences are SGHDT and YYEEEE. The CDR3 covers 17 residues. V shed 0 bases and J shed 2 bases, with 17 bases lying between them. For the CDR3, the DNA is TGTGCCAGCAGCTTGGTATCTGGAGGGGTACCCAACTATGGCTACACCTTC. It is translated as CASSLVSGGVPNYGYTF.

The chain uses TRBV6-5 and TRBJ1-1; 8 bases fit TRBD1. CDR3 length: 14 residues. V was clipped by 6 bases and J by 6 bases; unmatched bases: 9. The germline V gene has CDR1 MNHEY and CDR2 SVGAGI. CDR3 residues: CASRPTGGSSEAFF. CDR3 DNA sequence: TGTGCCAGCAGACCTACAGGGGGTAGCTCTGAAGCTTTCTTT.

The chain uses TRBV18 and TRBJ1-1; D is perhaps TRBD1 (5 bases). The V end was cut by 6 bases, the J end by 0 bases, with 11 bases between. The CDR3 consists of 14 residues. The V gene's germline CDR1 is KGHSH and CDR2 LQKENI. The CDR3 DNA reads as TGTGCCAGCTCGTTGGGACTGCTGAACACTGAAGCTTTCTTT. This gives the protein CASSLGLLNTEAFF.

The genes are TRBV15 and TRBJ1-6; a weak D match, TRBD1 (5 bases). From germline, CDR1 is LNHNV and CDR2 YYDKDF (reference sequence). This CDR3 has 18 amino acids. The germline V and J ends were trimmed by 4 bases and 0 bases, with 16 bases remaining between them. Here the CDR3 reads CATSNQWGDSSYNSPLHF. The CDR3 DNA sequence: TGTGCCACCAGCAACCAGTGGGGTGACAGCTCCTATAATTCACCCCTCCACTTT.

The rearrangement joins TRBV11-2 to TRBJ2-7, with 8 nucleotides matching TRBD2. Per germline, CDR1 SGHAT and CDR2 FQNNGV. V was clipped by 7 bases and J by 5 bases; unmatched bases: 4. The CDR3 extends over 12 amino acids. As DNA, the CDR3 is TGTGCCAGCACGGGGGGGCGTCACGAGCAGTACTTC. It specifies CASTGGRHEQYF.

The V and J genes are TRBV19 and TRBJ1-1; D is uncertain. The V end was cut by 5 bases, the J end by 3 bases, with 16 bases between. The germline V gene has CDR1 LNHDA and CDR2 SQIVND (reference sequence). This CDR3 region has 15 residues. This CDR3 reads CASSPHAGLYTEAFF. The CDR3, as DNA: TGTGCCAGTAGTCCCCACGCAGGACTATACACTGAAGCTTTCTTT.

The V and J genes are TRBV4-1 and TRBJ1-2, with D possibly being TRBD1 (6 bases). This CDR3 has 14 amino acids. The V and J ends lost 1 base and 2 bases respectively, with 8 bases between them. CDR1 and CDR2 from the germline V gene are MGHRA and YSYEKL. CDR3 sequence reads: CASSQVTGNYGYTF. CDR3 in DNA: TGCGCCAGCAGCCAAGTTACAGGGAACTATGGCTACACCTTC.

This chain uses TRBV11-2 with TRBJ1-2; D is undetermined. Germline V lookup: CDR1 SGHAT, CDR2 FQNNGV. The V gene lost 2 bases and the J gene lost 2 bases, with 3 bases spanning the gap. The CDR3 has 12 residues. The CDR3 spells CASSLRNYGYTF. The CDR3 DNA sequence: TGTGCCAGCAGCTTACGGAACTATGGCTACACCTTC.

J is TRBJ2-3 and V is TRBV9; 7 bases line up with TRBD1. V was clipped by 6 bases and J by 2 bases; unmatched bases: 9. Looked up from germline, CDR1 is SGDLS and CDR2 is YYNGEE. There are 15 residues in the CDR3. The CDR3 is CASNSETGITDTQYF. The CDR3 bases are TGTGCCAGCAATTCCGAGACAGGGATCACAGATACGCAGTATTTT.

V and J are TRBV7-2 and TRBJ1-6; 7 positions agree with TRBD1. J was trimmed by 1 base and V by 5 bases; bases with no gene match: 5. The CDR3 spans 16 residues. Germline V gives CDR1 SGHTA, CDR2 FQGNSA. In nucleotides, the CDR3 is TGTGCCAGCAGCCTGACAGGGTCGTCCTATAATTCACCCCTCCACTTT. It codes for CASSLTGSSYNSPLHF.

The J gene is TRBJ1-1, the V gene TRBV7-8; unclear D gene. Germline assignment: CDR1 SGHVS and CDR2 FQNEAQ. V lost 7 bases and J 1 base, leaving 16 bases between the germline ends. This CDR3 is built from 15 residues. In DNA form, the CDR3 reads TGTGCCAGCACCCAAAGATCAGGCAAGAACACTGAAGCTTTCTTT. It yields the protein CASTQRSGKNTEAFF.

The J gene is TRBJ2-1, the V gene TRBV6-1, with TRBD1 as a possible D gene (6 bases). Trimming shortened V by 6 bases and J by 0 bases, and 12 bases separated the two germline ends. Germline V gives CDR1 MNHNS, CDR2 SASEGT. This CDR3 is built from 15 residues. In nucleotides, the CDR3 is TGTGCCAGCAGGGAAACAGGGAGCTCCTACAATGAGCAGTTCTTC. Amino acid sequence: CASRETGSSYNEQFF.